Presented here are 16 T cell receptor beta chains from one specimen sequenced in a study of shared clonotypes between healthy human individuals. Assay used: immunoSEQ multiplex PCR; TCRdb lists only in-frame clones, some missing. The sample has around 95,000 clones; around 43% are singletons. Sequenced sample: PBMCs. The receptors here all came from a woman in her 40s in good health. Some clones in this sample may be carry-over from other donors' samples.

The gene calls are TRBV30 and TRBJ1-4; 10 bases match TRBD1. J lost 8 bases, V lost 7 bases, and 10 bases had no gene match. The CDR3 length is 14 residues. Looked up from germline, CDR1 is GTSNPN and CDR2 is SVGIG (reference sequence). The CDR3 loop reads CASQRGTGVEKLFF. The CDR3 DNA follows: TGTGCCTCACAACGGGGGACAGGGGTGGAAAAACTGTTTTTT.

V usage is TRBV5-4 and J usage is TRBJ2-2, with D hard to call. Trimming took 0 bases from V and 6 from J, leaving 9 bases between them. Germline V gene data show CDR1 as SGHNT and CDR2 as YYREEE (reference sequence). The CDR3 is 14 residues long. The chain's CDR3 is CASSLGGEAGELFF. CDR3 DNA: TGTGCCAGCAGCTTGGGGGGTGAGGCCGGGGAGCTGTTTTTT.

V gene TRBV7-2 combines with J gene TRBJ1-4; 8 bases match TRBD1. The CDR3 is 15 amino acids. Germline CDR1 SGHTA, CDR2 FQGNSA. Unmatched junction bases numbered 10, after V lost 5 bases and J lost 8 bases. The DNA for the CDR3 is TGTGCCAGCAGCCCCAGATCCGGACAGGGCGAAAAACTGTTTTTT. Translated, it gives CASSPRSGQGEKLFF.

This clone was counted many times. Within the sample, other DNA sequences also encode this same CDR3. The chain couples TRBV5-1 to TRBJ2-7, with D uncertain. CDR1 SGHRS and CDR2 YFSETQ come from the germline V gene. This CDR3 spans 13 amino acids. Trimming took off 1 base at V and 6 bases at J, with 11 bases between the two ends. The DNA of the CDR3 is TGCGCCAGCAGCTTGAGGCCAGGACGCGAGCAGTACTTC. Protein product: CASSLRPGREQYF. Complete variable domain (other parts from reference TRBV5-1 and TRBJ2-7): KAGVTQTPRYLIKTRGQQVTLSCSPISGHRSVSWYQQTPGQGLQFLFEYFSETQRNKGNFPGRFSGRQFSNSRSEMNVSTLELGDSALYLCASSLRPGREQYFGPGTRLTVT.

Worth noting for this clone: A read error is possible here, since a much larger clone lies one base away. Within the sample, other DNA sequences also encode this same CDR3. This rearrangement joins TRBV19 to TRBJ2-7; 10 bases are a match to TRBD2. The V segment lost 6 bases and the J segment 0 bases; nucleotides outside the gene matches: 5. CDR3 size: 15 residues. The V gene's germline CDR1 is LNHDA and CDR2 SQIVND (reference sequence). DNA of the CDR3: TGTGCCAGTAGCACCGTAGCGGGAGGCTCCTACGAGCAGTACTTC. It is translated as CASSTVAGGSYEQYF.

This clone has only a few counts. CDR3 region: CASLLAGTYEQYF. The CDR3 nucleotides are TGTGCCAGCTTACTGGCGGGCACCTACGAGCAGTACTTC. This chain joins TRBV5-6 and TRBJ2-7; D may be TRBD2 (5 bases). The germline V gene encodes CDR1 SGHDT and CDR2 YYEEEE. CDR3 length: 13 residues. V was clipped by 7 bases and J by 2 bases, with 13 bases between them.

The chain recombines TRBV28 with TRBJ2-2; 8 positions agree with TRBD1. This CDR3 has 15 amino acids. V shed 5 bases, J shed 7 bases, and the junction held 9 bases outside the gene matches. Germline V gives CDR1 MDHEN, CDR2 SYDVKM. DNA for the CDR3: TGTGCCAGCAGTGAACAGGACAGGGACGACGGGGAGCTGTTTTTT. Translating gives CASSEQDRDDGELFF.

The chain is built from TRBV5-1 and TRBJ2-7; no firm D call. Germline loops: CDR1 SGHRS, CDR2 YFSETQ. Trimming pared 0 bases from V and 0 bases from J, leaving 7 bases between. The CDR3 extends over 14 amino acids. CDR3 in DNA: TGCGCCAGCAGCTTGGTGGTAAGCTCCTACGAGCAGTACTTC. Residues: CASSLVVSSYEQYF.

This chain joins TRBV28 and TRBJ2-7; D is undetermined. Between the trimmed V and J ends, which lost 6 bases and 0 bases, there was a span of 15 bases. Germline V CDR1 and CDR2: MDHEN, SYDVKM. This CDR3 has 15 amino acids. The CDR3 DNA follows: TGTGCCAGCAGCCCCCCTTGGGCCCACTCCTACGAGCAGTACTTC. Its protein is CASSPPWAHSYEQYF.

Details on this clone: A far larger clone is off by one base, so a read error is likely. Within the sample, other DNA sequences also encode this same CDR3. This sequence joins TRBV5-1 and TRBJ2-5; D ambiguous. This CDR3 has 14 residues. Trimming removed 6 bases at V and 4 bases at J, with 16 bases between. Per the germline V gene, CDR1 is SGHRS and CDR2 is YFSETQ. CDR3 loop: CASTPGQNRETQYF. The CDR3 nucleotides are TGCGCCAGCACCCCCGGCCAGAATAGAGAGACCCAGTACTTC.

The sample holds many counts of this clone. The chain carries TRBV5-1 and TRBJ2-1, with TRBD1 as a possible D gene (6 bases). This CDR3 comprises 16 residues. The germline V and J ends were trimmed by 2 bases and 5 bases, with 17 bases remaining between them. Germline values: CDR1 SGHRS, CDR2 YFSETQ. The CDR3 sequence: CASSFGVDAGDNEQFF. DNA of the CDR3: TGCGCCAGCAGCTTTGGGGTTGACGCAGGGGACAATGAGCAGTTCTTC.

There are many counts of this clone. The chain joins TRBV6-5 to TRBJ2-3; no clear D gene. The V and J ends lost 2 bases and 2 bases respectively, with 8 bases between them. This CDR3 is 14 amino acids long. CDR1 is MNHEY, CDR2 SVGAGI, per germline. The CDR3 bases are TGTGCCAGCAGTTACCGTGGAGCCACAGATACGCAGTATTTT. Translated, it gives CASSYRGATDTQYF.

CDR3 bases: TGTGCCTGGAGTGTAAAGAGGTCCTACGAGCAGTACTTC. It encodes CAWSVKRSYEQYF. The rearrangement joins TRBV30 to TRBJ2-7; no clear D gene. The CDR3 extends over 13 amino acids. V lost 0 bases to trimming and J lost 1 base, with 7 bases between them. Germline values: CDR1 GTSNPN, CDR2 SVGIG (reference sequence).

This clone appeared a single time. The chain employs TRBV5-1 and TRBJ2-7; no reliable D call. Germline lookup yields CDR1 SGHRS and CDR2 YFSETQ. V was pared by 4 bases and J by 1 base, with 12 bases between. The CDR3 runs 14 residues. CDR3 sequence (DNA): TGCGCCAGCAGCCTGTACGACGGATCCTACGAGCAGTACTTC. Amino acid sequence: CASSLYDGSYEQYF.

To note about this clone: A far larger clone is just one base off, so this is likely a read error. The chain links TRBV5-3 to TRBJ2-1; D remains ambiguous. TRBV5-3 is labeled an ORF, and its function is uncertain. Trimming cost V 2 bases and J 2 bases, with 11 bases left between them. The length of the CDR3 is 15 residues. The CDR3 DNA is TGTGCCAGAAGCTTAGTTCCAGAGGCCTACAATGAGCAGTTCTTC. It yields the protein CARSLVPEAYNEQFF.

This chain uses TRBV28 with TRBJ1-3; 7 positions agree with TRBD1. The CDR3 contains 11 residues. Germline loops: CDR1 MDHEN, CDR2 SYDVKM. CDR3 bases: TGTGCGACAGGGTCGGGAAACACCATATATTTT. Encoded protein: CATGSGNTIYF.